Listed below are T cell receptor beta chains from one sample, sequenced in a study of CD8 T cells in ankylosing spondylitis. TCRdb re-called the 5' RACE reads with MiXCR, one entry per CDR3 protein. This table holds under 300,000 distinct CDR3 sequences, 7.5% to 9% found once. The material sequenced was blood, either unsorted or a sorted T cell fraction (not recorded which). These receptors were obtained from a male donor with ankylosing spondylitis or in good health (not recorded which). The conserved cysteine and the conserved F or W are not part of the CDR3 here. D genes are given only for firm matches.

j_gene: TRBJ2-5
d_gene: NA
len: 14
v_gene: TRBV5-6
CDR3aa: ASSLSPGTAKETQY

j_gene: TRBJ1-4
d_gene: NA
len: 17
v_gene: TRBV25-1
CDR3aa: ASSEFLGQSLATNEKLF

j_gene: TRBJ2-7
d_gene: NA
len: 11
v_gene: TRBV7-2
CDR3aa: ASSPTPGYEQY

j_gene: TRBJ2-1
d_gene: TRBD2
len: 14
v_gene: TRBV12-3/TRBV12-4
CDR3aa: ASSLWTSGSGHEQF

j_gene: TRBJ1-4
d_gene: NA
len: 13
v_gene: TRBV5-1
CDR3aa: ASSLVADLGEKLF

j_gene: TRBJ1-6
d_gene: NA
len: 14
v_gene: TRBV19
CDR3aa: ASSPRAESRNSPLH

j_gene: TRBJ2-2
d_gene: NA
len: 11
v_gene: TRBV7-3
CDR3aa: ASSSPSSGELF

j_gene: TRBJ1-2
d_gene: TRBD1
len: 11
v_gene: TRBV6-5
CDR3aa: ASSLTGGWGYT

j_gene: TRBJ1-2
d_gene: NA
len: 14
v_gene: TRBV4-3
CDR3aa: ASSQGVGRTHYGYT

j_gene: TRBJ2-5
d_gene: NA
len: 12
v_gene: TRBV5-1
CDR3aa: ASSLMGVQETQY

j_gene: TRBJ1-4
d_gene: NA
len: 12
v_gene: TRBV7-8
CDR3aa: ASSSGEVGEKLF

j_gene: TRBJ2-1
d_gene: NA
len: 14
v_gene: TRBV3-1
CDR3aa: ASSQDSYSSYNEQF

j_gene: TRBJ1-1
d_gene: TRBD1
len: 13
v_gene: TRBV2
CDR3aa: ASSAPTGRDTEAF

j_gene: TRBJ1-1
d_gene: TRBD1
len: 12
v_gene: TRBV7-9
CDR3aa: ASSPTGGGTEAF

j_gene: TRBJ2-3
d_gene: TRBD2
len: 16
v_gene: TRBV11-2
CDR3aa: ASSSYTETSGNTDTQY

j_gene: TRBJ1-1
d_gene: NA
len: 15
v_gene: TRBV6-2/TRBV6-3
CDR3aa: ASSPWTAAQLNTEAF

j_gene: TRBJ2-6
d_gene: TRBD1
len: 15
v_gene: TRBV5-1
CDR3aa: ASSYGQGASGANVLT

j_gene: TRBJ1-1
d_gene: TRBD1
len: 14
v_gene: TRBV3-1
CDR3aa: ASSQVQGAPVTEAF

j_gene: TRBJ2-7
d_gene: TRBD2
len: 12
v_gene: TRBV29-1
CDR3aa: SVLLAGNSYEQY

j_gene: TRBJ2-3
d_gene: NA
len: 15
v_gene: TRBV5-1
CDR3aa: ASRLDMLGDHADTQY

j_gene: TRBJ2-4
d_gene: NA
len: 14
v_gene: TRBV14
CDR3aa: ASSQSGGNSENIQY

j_gene: TRBJ2-1
d_gene: NA
len: 13
v_gene: TRBV12-3/TRBV12-4
CDR3aa: ASRSGTGGGNEQF

j_gene: TRBJ1-1
d_gene: TRBD1
len: 13
v_gene: TRBV5-1
CDR3aa: ASTTPGQGNTEAF

j_gene: TRBJ2-3
d_gene: TRBD2
len: 14
v_gene: TRBV6-2/TRBV6-3
CDR3aa: ASRRRPTSASDTQY

j_gene: TRBJ2-1
d_gene: NA
len: 17
v_gene: TRBV6-2/TRBV6-3
CDR3aa: ASSYAYNRFESFDNEQF

j_gene: TRBJ1-4
d_gene: TRBD1
len: 12
v_gene: TRBV29-1
CDR3aa: SVLGTGQGEKLF

j_gene: TRBJ1-6
d_gene: NA
len: 16
v_gene: TRBV6-1
CDR3aa: ASSDGGVAGTLDSPLH

j_gene: TRBJ2-6
d_gene: NA
len: 15
v_gene: TRBV7-9
CDR3aa: ASSLARGNSGANVLT

j_gene: TRBJ2-5
d_gene: NA
len: 14
v_gene: TRBV21-1
CDR3aa: ASSIPPWGRVKTQY

j_gene: TRBJ2-5
d_gene: NA
len: 11
v_gene: TRBV5-1
CDR3aa: ASSLPSQETQY

j_gene: TRBJ2-7
d_gene: NA
len: 13
v_gene: TRBV7-2
CDR3aa: ASSIQTQVPYEQY

j_gene: TRBJ1-2
d_gene: NA
len: 11
v_gene: TRBV7-8
CDR3aa: ASSAGQNYGYT

j_gene: TRBJ1-2
d_gene: NA
len: 12
v_gene: TRBV9
CDR3aa: ASSVAGAVGGYT

j_gene: TRBJ2-2
d_gene: NA
len: 14
v_gene: TRBV5-5
CDR3aa: ASSLEAATNTGELF

j_gene: TRBJ2-2
d_gene: TRBD1
len: 13
v_gene: TRBV6-1
CDR3aa: ASSARGRNTGELF

j_gene: TRBJ1-1
d_gene: NA
len: 15
v_gene: TRBV4-1
CDR3aa: ASSQDPPAGLNTEAF

j_gene: TRBJ2-4
d_gene: TRBD2
len: 13
v_gene: TRBV5-1
CDR3aa: ASSFGSGKGDIQY

j_gene: TRBJ2-5
d_gene: NA
len: 12
v_gene: TRBV29-1
CDR3aa: SVEDWGGRETQY

j_gene: TRBJ2-1
d_gene: TRBD2
len: 13
v_gene: TRBV2
CDR3aa: ASRNPWTSEDEQF

j_gene: TRBJ1-5
d_gene: TRBD1
len: 14
v_gene: TRBV4-1
CDR3aa: ASSQGYRGRGQPQH

j_gene: TRBJ2-1
d_gene: NA
len: 10
v_gene: TRBV7-2
CDR3aa: ASSLAVPGQF

j_gene: TRBJ2-4
d_gene: NA
len: 13
v_gene: TRBV15
CDR3aa: ATSRPGPNGNIQY

j_gene: TRBJ1-2
d_gene: TRBD1
len: 10
v_gene: TRBV7-6
CDR3aa: ASSPDRIGYT

j_gene: TRBJ2-3
d_gene: TRBD2
len: 14
v_gene: TRBV7-2
CDR3aa: ASSRRLAGGLDTQY

j_gene: TRBJ1-3
d_gene: TRBD1
len: 14
v_gene: TRBV10-3
CDR3aa: AISSGTGVAGNTIY

j_gene: TRBJ2-7
d_gene: TRBD2
len: 12
v_gene: TRBV12-3/TRBV12-4
CDR3aa: ASTRTSGGYEQY

j_gene: TRBJ1-4
d_gene: NA
len: 10
v_gene: TRBV18
CDR3aa: ASSPTNEKLF

j_gene: TRBJ2-7
d_gene: TRBD1
len: 10
v_gene: TRBV6-2/TRBV6-3
CDR3aa: ASKGQGPLMD

j_gene: TRBJ2-1
d_gene: TRBD2
len: 16
v_gene: TRBV10-3
CDR3aa: AISEPGGYPPIYNEQF

j_gene: TRBJ2-1
d_gene: NA
len: 11
v_gene: TRBV12-3/TRBV12-4
CDR3aa: ASSLLQYNEQF

j_gene: TRBJ2-3
d_gene: TRBD1
len: 14
v_gene: TRBV5-1
CDR3aa: ASSLGQGGRTDTQY